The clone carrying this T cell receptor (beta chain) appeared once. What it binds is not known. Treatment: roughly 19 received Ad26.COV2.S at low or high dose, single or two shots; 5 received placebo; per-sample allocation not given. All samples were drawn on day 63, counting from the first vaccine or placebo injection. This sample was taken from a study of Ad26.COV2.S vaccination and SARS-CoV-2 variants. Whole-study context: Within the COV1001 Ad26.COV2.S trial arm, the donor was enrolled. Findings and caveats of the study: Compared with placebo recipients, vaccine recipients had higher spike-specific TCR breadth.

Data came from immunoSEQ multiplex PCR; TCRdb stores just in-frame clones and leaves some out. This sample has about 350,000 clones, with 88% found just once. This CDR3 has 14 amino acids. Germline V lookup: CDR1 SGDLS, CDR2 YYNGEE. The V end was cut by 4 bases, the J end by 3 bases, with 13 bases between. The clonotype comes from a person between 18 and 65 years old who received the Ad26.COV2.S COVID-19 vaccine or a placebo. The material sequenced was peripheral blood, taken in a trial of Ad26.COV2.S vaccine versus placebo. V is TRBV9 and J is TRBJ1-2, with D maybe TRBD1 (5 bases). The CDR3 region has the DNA TGTGCCAGCAGCAGGCAGGGAGCAGACTATGGCTACACCTTC. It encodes CASSRQGADYGYTF.